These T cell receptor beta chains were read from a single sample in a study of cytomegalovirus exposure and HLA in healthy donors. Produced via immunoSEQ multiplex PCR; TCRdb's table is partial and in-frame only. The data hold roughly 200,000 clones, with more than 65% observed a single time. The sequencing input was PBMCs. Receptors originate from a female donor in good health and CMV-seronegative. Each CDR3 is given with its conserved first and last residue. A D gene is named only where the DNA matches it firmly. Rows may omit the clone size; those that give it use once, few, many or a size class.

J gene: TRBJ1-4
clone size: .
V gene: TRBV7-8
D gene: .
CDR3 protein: CASSVAAGRSNEKLFF
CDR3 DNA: TGTGCCAGCAGCGTTGCTGCGGGACGGAGTAATGAAAAACTGTTTTTT

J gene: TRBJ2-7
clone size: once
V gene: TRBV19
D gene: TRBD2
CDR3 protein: CASSSGLGGYEQYF
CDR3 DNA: TGTGCCAGTAGCTCGGGACTAGGCGGCTACGAGCAGTACTTC

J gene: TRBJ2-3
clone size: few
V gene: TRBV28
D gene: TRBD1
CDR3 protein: CASTPGGTPDTQYF
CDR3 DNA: TGTGCCAGCACCCCAGGGGGAACCCCAGATACGCAGTATTTT

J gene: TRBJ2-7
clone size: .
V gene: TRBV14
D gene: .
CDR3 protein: CASSQVARGSYEQYF
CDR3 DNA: TGTGCCAGCAGCCAAGTCGCCAGGGGAAGCTACGAGCAGTACTTC

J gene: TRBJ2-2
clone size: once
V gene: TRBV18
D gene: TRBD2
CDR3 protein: CASSTLAGGFTGELFF
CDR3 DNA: TGTGCCAGCTCAACGCTAGCGGGGGGCTTCACCGGGGAGCTGTTTTTT

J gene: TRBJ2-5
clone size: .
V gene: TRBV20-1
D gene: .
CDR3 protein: CSATYGETQYF
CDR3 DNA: TGCAGTGCTACCTATGGAGAGACCCAGTACTTC

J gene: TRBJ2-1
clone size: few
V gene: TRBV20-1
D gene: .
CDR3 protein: CSAPLAREQFF
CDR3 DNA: TGCAGTGCGCCCTTAGCGCGTGAGCAGTTCTTC

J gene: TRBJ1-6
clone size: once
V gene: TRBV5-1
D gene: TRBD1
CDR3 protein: CASSFRDRGLSPLHF
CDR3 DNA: TGCGCCAGCAGCTTTCGGGACAGGGGGCTTTCACCCCTCCACTTT

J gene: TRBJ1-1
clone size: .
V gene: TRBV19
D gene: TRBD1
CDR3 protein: CASRADRGRTEAFF
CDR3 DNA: TGTGCCAGTAGAGCGGACAGGGGTCGAACTGAAGCTTTCTTT

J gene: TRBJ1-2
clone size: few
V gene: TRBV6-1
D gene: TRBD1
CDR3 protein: CASRDRANYGYTF
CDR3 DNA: TGTGCCAGCAGGGACAGGGCAAACTATGGCTACACCTTC

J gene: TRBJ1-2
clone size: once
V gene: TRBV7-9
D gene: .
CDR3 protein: CASSSRPRTESDYTF
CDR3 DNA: TGTGCCAGCAGCAGCCGACCTAGGACAGAATCAGACTACACCTTC

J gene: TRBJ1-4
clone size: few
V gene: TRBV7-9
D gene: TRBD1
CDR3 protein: CASSFTGGSEKLFF
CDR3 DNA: TGTGCCAGCAGCTTCACAGGGGGCAGTGAAAAACTGTTTTTT

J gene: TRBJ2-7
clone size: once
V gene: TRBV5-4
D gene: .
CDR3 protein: CASSLEAAANEQYF
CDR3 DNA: TGTGCCAGCAGCTTGGAAGCGGCAGCAAACGAGCAGTACTTC

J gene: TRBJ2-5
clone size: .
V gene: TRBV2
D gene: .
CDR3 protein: CASSEQGRGGDEQYF
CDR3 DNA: TGTGCCAGCAGTGAACAGGGCAGGGGAGGGGATGAGCAGTACTTC

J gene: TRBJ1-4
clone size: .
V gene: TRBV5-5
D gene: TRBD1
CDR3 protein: CASSFGTAPRNEKLFF
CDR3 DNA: TGTGCCAGCAGCTTTGGGACAGCCCCGCGGAATGAAAAACTGTTTTTT

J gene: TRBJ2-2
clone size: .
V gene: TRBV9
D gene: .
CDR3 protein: CASSVEGVRHLRNTGELFF
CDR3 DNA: TGTGCCAGCAGCGTAGAGGGGGTCAGACACCTGCGCAACACCGGGGAGCTGTTTTTT

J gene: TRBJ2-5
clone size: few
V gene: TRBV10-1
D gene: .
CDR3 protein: CASSEQGDRRKETQYF
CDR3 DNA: TGCGCCAGCAGTGAGCAAGGTGACAGGCGGAAGGAGACCCAGTACTTC

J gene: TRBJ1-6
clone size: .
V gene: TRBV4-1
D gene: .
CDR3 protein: CASSQPTASLYNSPLHF
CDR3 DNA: TGCGCCAGCAGCCAACCGACAGCCTCGCTCTATAATTCACCCCTCCACTTT

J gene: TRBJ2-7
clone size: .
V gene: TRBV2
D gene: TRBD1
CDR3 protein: CASSGQGEYYEQYF
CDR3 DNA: TGTGCCAGCAGTGGGCAGGGGGAATACTACGAGCAGTACTTC

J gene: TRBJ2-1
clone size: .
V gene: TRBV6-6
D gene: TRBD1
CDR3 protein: CASSPTGTNEQFF
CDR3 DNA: TGTGCCAGCAGTCCGACAGGGACGAATGAGCAGTTCTTC

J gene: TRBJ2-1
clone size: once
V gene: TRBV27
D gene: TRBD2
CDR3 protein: CASSLSGSSYNEQFF
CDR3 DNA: TGTGCCAGCAGTCTGAGCGGGAGCTCCTACAATGAGCAGTTCTTC

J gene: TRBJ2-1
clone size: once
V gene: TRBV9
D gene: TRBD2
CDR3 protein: CASSVAGPSGRGHNEQFF
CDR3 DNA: TGTGCCAGCAGCGTAGCCGGACCTAGCGGGAGAGGCCACAATGAGCAGTTCTTC

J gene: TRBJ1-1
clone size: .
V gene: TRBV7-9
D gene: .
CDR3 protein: CASSSTENTEAFF
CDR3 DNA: TGTGCCAGCAGCTCGACAGAGAACACTGAAGCTTTCTTT

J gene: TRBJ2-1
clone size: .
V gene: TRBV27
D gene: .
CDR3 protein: CASSLSRGSYNEQFF
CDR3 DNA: TGTGCCAGCAGTTTATCGAGGGGGTCCTACAATGAGCAGTTCTTC

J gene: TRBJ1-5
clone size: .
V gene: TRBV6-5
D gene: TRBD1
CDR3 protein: CASSYGQGNQPQHF
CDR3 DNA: TGTGCCAGCAGTTACGGACAGGGAAATCAGCCCCAGCATTTT

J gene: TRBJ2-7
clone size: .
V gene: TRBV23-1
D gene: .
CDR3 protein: CASYEQYF
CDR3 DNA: TGCGCCAGCTACGAGCAGTACTTC

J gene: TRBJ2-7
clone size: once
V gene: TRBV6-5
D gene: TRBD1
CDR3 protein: CASSYSGTGLYEQYF
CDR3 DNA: TGTGCCAGCAGTTACTCCGGGACAGGGCTCTACGAGCAGTACTTC

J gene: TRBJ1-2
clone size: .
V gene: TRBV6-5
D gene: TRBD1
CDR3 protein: CASSRDREGLYGYTF
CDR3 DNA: TGTGCCAGCAGTAGGGACAGGGAAGGACTCTATGGCTACACCTTC

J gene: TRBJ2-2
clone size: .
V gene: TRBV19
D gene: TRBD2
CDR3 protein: CASSPGGVLAGELFF
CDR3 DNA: TGTGCCAGTAGCCCCGGGGGGGTTCTGGCCGGGGAGCTGTTTTTT

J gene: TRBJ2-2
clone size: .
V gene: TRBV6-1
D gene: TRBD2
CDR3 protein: CASSVTSGGAVGELFF
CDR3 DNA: TGTGCCAGCAGTGTGACTAGCGGGGGGGCGGTCGGGGAGCTGTTTTTT

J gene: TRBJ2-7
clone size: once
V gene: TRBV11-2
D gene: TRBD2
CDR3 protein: CASSPTRVERGIPYEQYF
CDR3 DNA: TGTGCCAGCAGCCCCACCCGTGTCGAGCGGGGGATTCCTTACGAGCAGTACTTC

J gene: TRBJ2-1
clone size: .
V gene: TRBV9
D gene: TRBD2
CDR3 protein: CASSGGTSGGYEQFF
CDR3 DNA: TGTGCCAGCAGCGGAGGGACTAGCGGGGGTTATGAGCAGTTCTTC

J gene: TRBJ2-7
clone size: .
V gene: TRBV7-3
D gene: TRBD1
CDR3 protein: CASSFDRGYEQYF
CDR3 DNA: TGTGCCAGCAGCTTCGACAGGGGATACGAGCAGTACTTC

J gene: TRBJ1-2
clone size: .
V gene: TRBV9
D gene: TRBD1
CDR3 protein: CASSVDRDRSRRDHGYTF
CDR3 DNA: TGTGCCAGCAGCGTAGACCGGGACAGGAGTCGCCGAGATCATGGCTACACCTTC

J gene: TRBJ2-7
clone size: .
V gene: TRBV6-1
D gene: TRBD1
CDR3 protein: CASSEAIDRTGLPYEQYF
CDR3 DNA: TGTGCCAGCAGTGAAGCTATAGATAGGACAGGGCTCCCCTACGAGCAGTACTTC

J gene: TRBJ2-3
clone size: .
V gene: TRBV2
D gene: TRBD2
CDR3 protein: CASSIVWRREKDDTQYF
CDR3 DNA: TGTGCCAGCAGTATCGTGTGGAGGCGGGAGAAGGATGATACGCAGTATTTT

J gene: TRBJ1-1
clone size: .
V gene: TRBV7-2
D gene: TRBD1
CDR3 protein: CASRYGTANTEAFF
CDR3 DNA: TGTGCCAGCAGATACGGGACAGCGAACACTGAAGCTTTCTTT

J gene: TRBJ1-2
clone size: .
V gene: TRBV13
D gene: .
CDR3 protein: CASSLVPGGNYGYTF
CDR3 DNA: TGTGCCAGCAGCTTAGTACCGGGGGGGAACTATGGCTACACCTTC

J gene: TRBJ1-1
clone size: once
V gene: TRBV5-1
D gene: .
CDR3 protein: CASSSDSYTEAFF
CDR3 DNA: TGCGCCAGCAGTTCAGACTCGTACACTGAAGCTTTCTTT

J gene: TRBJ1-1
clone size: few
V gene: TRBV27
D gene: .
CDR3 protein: CASSLLPIAQDYTEAFF
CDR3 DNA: TGTGCCAGCAGTTTACTTCCCATTGCACAGGATTACACTGAAGCTTTCTTT

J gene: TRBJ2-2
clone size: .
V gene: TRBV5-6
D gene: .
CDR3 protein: CASSLASPGELFF
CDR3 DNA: TGTGCCAGCAGCTTAGCAAGCCCCGGGGAGCTGTTTTTT

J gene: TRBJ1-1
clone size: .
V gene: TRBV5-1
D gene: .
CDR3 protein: CASSLQQGLRTEAFF
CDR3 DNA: TGCGCCAGCAGCTTGCAGCAGGGATTGCGGACTGAAGCTTTCTTT

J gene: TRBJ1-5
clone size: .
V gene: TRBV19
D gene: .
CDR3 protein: CASAGAWAQHF
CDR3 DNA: TGTGCCAGCGCGGGCGCTTGGGCCCAGCATTTT

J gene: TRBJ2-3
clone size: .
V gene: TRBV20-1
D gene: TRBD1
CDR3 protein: CSASHLGQGYF
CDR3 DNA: TGCAGTGCTAGTCACCTGGGACAGGGGTATTTT

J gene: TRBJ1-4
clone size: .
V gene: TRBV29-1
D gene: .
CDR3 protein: CSVERGGDEKLFF
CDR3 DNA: TGCAGCGTTGAACGGGGGGGCGATGAAAAACTGTTTTTT

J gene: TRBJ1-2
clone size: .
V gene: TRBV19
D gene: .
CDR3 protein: CASSIGGRSTAYGYTF
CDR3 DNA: TGTGCCAGTAGTATAGGGGGGCGGTCGACGGCCTATGGCTACACCTTC

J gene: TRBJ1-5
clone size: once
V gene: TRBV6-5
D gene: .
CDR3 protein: CASSVGGDQPQHF
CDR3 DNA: TGTGCCAGCAGCGTGGGCGGGGATCAGCCCCAGCATTTT

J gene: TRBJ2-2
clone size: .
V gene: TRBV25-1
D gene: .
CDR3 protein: CASSPHRVRSTGELFF
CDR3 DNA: TGTGCCAGCAGTCCGCACAGGGTTAGGAGCACCGGGGAGCTGTTTTTT

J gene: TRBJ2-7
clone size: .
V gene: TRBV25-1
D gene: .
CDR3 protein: CASSEAGRTNEQYF
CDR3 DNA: TGTGCCAGCAGTGAAGCAGGCCGGACTAACGAGCAGTACTTC

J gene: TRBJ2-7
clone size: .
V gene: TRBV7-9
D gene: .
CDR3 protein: CASSFPGGATYEQYF
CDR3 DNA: TGTGCCAGCAGCTTCCCCGGGGGAGCCACCTACGAGCAGTACTTC

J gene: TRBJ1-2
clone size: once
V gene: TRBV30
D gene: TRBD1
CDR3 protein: CAWKRQGAHYGYTF
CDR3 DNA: TGTGCCTGGAAAAGACAGGGGGCCCATTATGGCTACACCTTC